These T cell receptor beta chains were read from a single sample in a study of shared clonotypes between healthy human individuals. TCRdb keeps only in-frame clones here, not all; method: immunoSEQ multiplex PCR. The data contain some 580,000 clones, 95% to 98% of them singletons. Sequencing used naive CD8+ T cells sorted from blood. The receptors here all came from a man aged 25 to 40 in good health. Both conserved end residues are part of each CDR3. Each record gives: D gene, clone size, V gene, J gene, CDR3 DNA, CDR3 protein. A D gene is named only where the DNA matches it firmly. Where a row states a size, it is once, few, many or the class of an expanded clone; other rows omit it.

.	.	TRBV7-8	TRBJ2-3	TGTGCCAGCAGCGATTACACAGATACGCAGTATTTT	CASSDYTDTQYF
.	.	TRBV29-1	TRBJ2-7	TGCAGCGTTGTTTACGGCTACGAGCAGTACTTC	CSVVYGYEQYF
.	.	TRBV30	TRBJ2-7	TGTGCCTGGAGCGGGCGCTCCTACGAGCAGTACTTC	CAWSGRSYEQYF
.	.	TRBV7-9	TRBJ2-7	TGTGCCAGCAGCGCCTTTGGGTCCTACGAGCAGTACTTC	CASSAFGSYEQYF
.	.	TRBV7-9	TRBJ2-7	TGTGCCAGCAGCTTAGCGCAAGGCCTTCCATCCTACGAGCAGTACTTC	CASSLAQGLPSYEQYF
.	.	TRBV10-2	TRBJ2-1	TGCGCCAGCAGTGCCTGGATCAATGAGCAGTTCTTC	CASSAWINEQFF
.	.	TRBV5-5	TRBJ1-4	TGTGCCAGCAGCTGGTCCCGAGCGGAAAAACTGTTTTTT	CASSWSRAEKLFF
.	.	TRBV20-1	TRBJ1-5	TGCAGTGCTGGTGGGGGAGTGCCCCAGCATTTT	CSAGGGVPQHF
.	.	TRBV27	TRBJ2-1	TGTGCCAGCAGTCCCACTAGTCTATATGAGCAGTTCTTC	CASSPTSLYEQFF
TRBD2	.	TRBV19	TRBJ2-1	TGTGCCAGTAGTACCCGGGGGGGAAATGAGCAGTTCTTC	CASSTRGGNEQFF
TRBD2	.	TRBV9	TRBJ2-7	TGTGCCAGCAGCGCCCGGGGGGGGGCTCCAGAGGAGCAGTACTTC	CASSARGGAPEEQYF
.	once	TRBV5-8	TRBJ1-5	TGTGCCAGCAGCCCGGGGGAGGTTAAGGCCAATCAGCCCCAGCATTTT	CASSPGEVKANQPQHF
TRBD2	.	TRBV7-9	TRBJ2-7	TGTGCCAGCAGCCCGGCCCAGACTAGCACCCCCTTCTACGAGCAGTACTTC	CASSPAQTSTPFYEQYF
.	.	TRBV9	TRBJ2-5	TGTGCCAGCAGCGAGGACAGTAACCAAGAGACCCAGTACTTC	CASSEDSNQETQYF
.	.	TRBV4-1	TRBJ2-7	TGCGCCAGCAGCCAAGGGGCAGCTCCCTACGAGCAGTACTTC	CASSQGAAPYEQYF
TRBD2	.	TRBV2	TRBJ2-7	TGTGCCAGCAGTGGCGCGGGGGGCTACGAGCAGTACTTC	CASSGAGGYEQYF
TRBD1	.	TRBV18	TRBJ2-7	TGTGCCAGCTCACCCCGGCCAGGACAGGACCGCTACGAGCAGTACTTC	CASSPRPGQDRYEQYF
.	.	TRBV29-1	TRBJ2-1	TGCAGCGTCGGGACGGTATACAATGAGCAGTTCTTC	CSVGTVYNEQFF
TRBD2	.	TRBV7-9	TRBJ2-6	TGTGCCAGCAGCTTGATATTAGCTAGCGGGAGAACTGGGGCCAACGTCCTGACTTTC	CASSLILASGRTGANVLTF
TRBD2	.	TRBV14	TRBJ2-1	TGTGCCAGCAGCCAGGATAGCGGGACCTACAATGAGCAGTTCTTC	CASSQDSGTYNEQFF
TRBD1	.	TRBV5-6	TRBJ1-5	TGTGCCAGCAGCTTCTATAGGGGGCCAAGTCAGCCCCAGCATTTT	CASSFYRGPSQPQHF
.	.	TRBV6-1	TRBJ2-1	TGTGCCAGCAGTGACAGGACGGACTGGGAAGAGCAGTTCTTC	CASSDRTDWEEQFF
.	.	TRBV30	TRBJ1-5	TGTGCCTGGAGTTGGGACGGCTCGGGGCAGCCCCAGCATTTT	CAWSWDGSGQPQHF
.	.	TRBV11-2	TRBJ2-3	TGTGCCAGCAGCCACTTGTTCGGGGTCGGGGGTGCAGATACGCAGTATTTT	CASSHLFGVGGADTQYF
.	.	TRBV6-6	TRBJ1-5	TGTGCCAGCAGTTACTTCCCCAATAGCAATCAGCCCCAGCATTTT	CASSYFPNSNQPQHF
.	.	TRBV9	TRBJ2-1	TGTGCCAGCAGCGTGGGGATGAGCGATGAGCAGTTCTTC	CASSVGMSDEQFF
.	.	TRBV29-1	TRBJ1-4	TGCAGCGTTGAAGATCGGGGGTATGAGGCTAATGAAAAACTGTTTTTT	CSVEDRGYEANEKLFF
.	.	TRBV14	TRBJ1-1	TGTGCCAGCAGCCAAGAGAGGGGACCCCAATGGGACACTGAAGCTTTCTTT	CASSQERGPQWDTEAFF
.	.	TRBV7-9	TRBJ2-7	TGTGCCAGCAGCCACAAACAGTCCTACGAGCAGTACTTC	CASSHKQSYEQYF
.	.	TRBV6-1	TRBJ1-5	TGTGCCAGCAGTGAATTGCGGTTAGATAATCAGCCCCAGCATTTT	CASSELRLDNQPQHF
TRBD2	.	TRBV5-4	TRBJ2-1	TGTGCCAGCAGCTTGTCGCGTAGCGGGGGCAATGAGCAGTTCTTC	CASSLSRSGGNEQFF
.	.	TRBV29-1	TRBJ2-1	TGCAGCGTTGAATTTTATCAGGAGCAGTTCTTC	CSVEFYQEQFF
.	.	TRBV11-2	TRBJ2-5	TGTGCCAGCAGCTTAGATCGGGAATCTGGGGGAGAAGAGACCCAGTACTTC	CASSLDRESGGEETQYF
.	.	TRBV11-2	TRBJ2-7	TGTGCCAGCAGCACTTCAGGGGCCAGCTCCTACGAGCAGTACTTC	CASSTSGASSYEQYF
TRBD2	once	TRBV6-1	TRBJ2-2	TGTGCCAGCAGTGACTGGGGCCTAGCGGGAACCGGGGAGCTGTTTTTT	CASSDWGLAGTGELFF
TRBD1	.	TRBV9	TRBJ2-7	TGTGCCAGCAGCGTGACAGGGGGCTCCTACGAGCAGTACTTC	CASSVTGGSYEQYF
TRBD1	.	TRBV7-9	TRBJ1-5	TGTGCCAGCAGCTTAGAGGGACAGGGATTTGCGCTCCAGCATTTT	CASSLEGQGFALQHF
.	.	TRBV18	TRBJ2-7	TGTGCCAGCTCACCACCACACCTCTACGAGCAGTACTTC	CASSPPHLYEQYF
.	.	TRBV14	TRBJ2-7	TGTGCCAGCAGCCCTAGCTCCTACGAGCAGTACTTC	CASSPSSYEQYF
.	.	TRBV7-9	TRBJ2-2	TGTGCCAGCAGCCCGGGGTCCGGGGAGCTGTTTTTT	CASSPGSGELFF
TRBD2	.	TRBV10-2	TRBJ2-7	TGCGCCAGCAGTGATGGACTAGTCTACGAGCAGTACTTC	CASSDGLVYEQYF
.	.	TRBV11-2	TRBJ1-1	TGTGCCAGCAGCTCAGCCCAGGAGAACACTGAAGCTTTCTTT	CASSSAQENTEAFF
.	.	TRBV10-2	TRBJ2-7	TGCGCCAGCAGTGAAGTTACAGACACCTACGAGCAGTACTTC	CASSEVTDTYEQYF
.	.	TRBV2	TRBJ2-3	TGTGCCAGCAGTGAATATGAGGGAGATACGCAGTATTTT	CASSEYEGDTQYF
.	.	TRBV4-1	TRBJ1-1	TGCGCCAGCAGCCTAGGGGAGGGGCGGAGGGCTGAAGCTTTCTTT	CASSLGEGRRAEAFF
TRBD1	.	TRBV28	TRBJ2-7	TGTGCCAGCAGTTTGGTTACAGGGGCCCACGAGCAGTACTTC	CASSLVTGAHEQYF
.	.	TRBV27	TRBJ2-1	TGTGCCAGCAGCTTGGACAGATACAATGAGCAGTTCTTC	CASSLDRYNEQFF
.	.	TRBV4-1	TRBJ2-7	TGCGCCAGCAGCCCAGCTCCGGGGCCCACCTACGAGCAGTACTTC	CASSPAPGPTYEQYF
TRBD2	.	TRBV5-4	TRBJ2-1	TGTGCCAGCAGCTTCCTAGCGGGAGCGGGACCAAATGAGCAGTTCTTC	CASSFLAGAGPNEQFF
TRBD1	.	TRBV5-1	TRBJ2-7	TGCGCCAGCAGTCCCGGGACAGGTTTTGTTGAGCAGTACTTC	CASSPGTGFVEQYF
.	few	TRBV4-1	TRBJ2-7	TGCGCCAGCAGCCAGGTCCTGGGAAGGGCTGAGCAGTACTTC	CASSQVLGRAEQYF
.	.	TRBV28	TRBJ2-7	TGTGCCAGCAGTTTAACAGCGAACTACGAGCAGTACTTC	CASSLTANYEQYF
.	.	TRBV14	TRBJ2-7	TGTGCCAGCAGCCAAGAAACGGGGGCCGACGAGTACGAGCAGTACTTC	CASSQETGADEYEQYF
.	.	TRBV7-6	TRBJ2-2	TGTGCCAGCAGCTCGCCTCGGGGTGGGACAAACACCGGGGAGCTGTTTTTT	CASSSPRGGTNTGELFF
.	.	TRBV2	TRBJ2-1	TGTGCCAGCAGCGAAGACAACTACAATGAGCAGTTCTTC	CASSEDNYNEQFF
.	.	TRBV6-1	TRBJ2-1	TGTGCCAGCAGTGTTCGGGTTTACAATGAGCAGTTCTTC	CASSVRVYNEQFF